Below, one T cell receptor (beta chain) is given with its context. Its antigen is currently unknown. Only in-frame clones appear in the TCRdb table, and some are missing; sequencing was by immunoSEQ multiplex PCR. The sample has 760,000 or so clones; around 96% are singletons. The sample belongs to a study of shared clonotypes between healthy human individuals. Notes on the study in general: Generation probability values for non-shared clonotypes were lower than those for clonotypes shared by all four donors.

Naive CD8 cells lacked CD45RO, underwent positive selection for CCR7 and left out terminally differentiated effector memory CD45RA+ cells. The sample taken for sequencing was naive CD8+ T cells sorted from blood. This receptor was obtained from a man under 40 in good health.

Here the CDR3 DNA reads TGTGCCAGCAGTCCGGACACAGGGGGCCTCGCCTACGAGCAGTACTTC. Its protein is CASSPDTGGLAYEQYF. The chain recombines TRBV27 with TRBJ2-7, with 9 bases aligning to TRBD1. The germline V gene encodes CDR1 MNHEY and CDR2 SMNVEV (reference sequence). The CDR3 sequence is 16 residues long. Trimming at V came to 5 bases and at J to 2 bases, leaving 10 bases not matched to a gene.